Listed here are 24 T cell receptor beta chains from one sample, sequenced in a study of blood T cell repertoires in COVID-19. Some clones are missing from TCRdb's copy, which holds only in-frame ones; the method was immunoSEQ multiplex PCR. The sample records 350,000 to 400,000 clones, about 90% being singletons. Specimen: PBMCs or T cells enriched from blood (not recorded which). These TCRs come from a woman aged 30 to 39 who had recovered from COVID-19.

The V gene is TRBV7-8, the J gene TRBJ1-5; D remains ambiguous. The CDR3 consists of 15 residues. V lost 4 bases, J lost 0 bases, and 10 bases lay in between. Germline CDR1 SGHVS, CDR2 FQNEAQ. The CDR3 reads CASSYVLNSNQPQHF. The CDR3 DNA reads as TGTGCCAGCAGCTACGTTCTAAATAGCAATCAGCCCCAGCATTTT.

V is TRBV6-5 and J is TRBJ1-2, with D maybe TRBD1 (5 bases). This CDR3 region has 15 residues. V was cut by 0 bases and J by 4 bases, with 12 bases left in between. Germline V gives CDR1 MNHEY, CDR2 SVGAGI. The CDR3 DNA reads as TGTGCCAGCAGTTACTCGATTACTGACAGCTATGGCTACACCTTC. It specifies CASSYSITDSYGYTF.

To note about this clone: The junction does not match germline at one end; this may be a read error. The CDR3 coding sequence is TGTGCTAGCAGCCCGGGGACTAGCGGGGACCTCGAGCAGTACTTC. Translated: CASSPGTSGDLEQYF. The J gene is TRBJ2-7, the V gene TRBV7-7, with 13 bases identical to TRBD2. Germline CDR1 and CDR2: SSHAT and FNYEAQ (reference sequence). This CDR3 contains 15 residues.

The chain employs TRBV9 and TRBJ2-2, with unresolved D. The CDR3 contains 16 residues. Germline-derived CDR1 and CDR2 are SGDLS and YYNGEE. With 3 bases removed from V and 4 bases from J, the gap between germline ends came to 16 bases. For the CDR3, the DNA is TGTGCCAGCAGCGCCACAATCGGGTTCCCCACCGGGGAGCTGTTTTTT. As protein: CASSATIGFPTGELFF.

The CDR3 loop reads CASSPTSGSFSTGELFF. In DNA form, the CDR3 reads TGTGCCAGCAGCCCGACTAGCGGGAGCTTTAGCACCGGGGAGCTGTTTTTT. The J gene is TRBJ2-2, the V gene TRBV5-8, with 12 bases matching TRBD2. Trimming at V came to 4 bases and at J to 4 bases, leaving 8 bases not matched to a gene. The CDR3 covers 17 residues. From germline, CDR1 is SGHTS and CDR2 YDEGEE.

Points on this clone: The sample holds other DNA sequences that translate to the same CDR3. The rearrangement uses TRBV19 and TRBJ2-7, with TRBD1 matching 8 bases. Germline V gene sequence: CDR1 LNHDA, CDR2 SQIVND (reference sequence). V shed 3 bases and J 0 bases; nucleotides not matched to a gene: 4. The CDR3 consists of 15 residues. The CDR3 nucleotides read TGTGCCAGTAGTATTGCAGGGGGCCCCTCCTACGAGCAGTACTTC. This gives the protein CASSIAGGPSYEQYF.

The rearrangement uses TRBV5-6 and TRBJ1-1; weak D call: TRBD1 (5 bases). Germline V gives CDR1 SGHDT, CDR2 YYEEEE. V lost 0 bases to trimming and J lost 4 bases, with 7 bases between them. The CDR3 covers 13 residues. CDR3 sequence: CASSLGGGTEAFF. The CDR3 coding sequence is TGTGCCAGCAGCTTGGGCGGGGGCACTGAAGCTTTCTTT.

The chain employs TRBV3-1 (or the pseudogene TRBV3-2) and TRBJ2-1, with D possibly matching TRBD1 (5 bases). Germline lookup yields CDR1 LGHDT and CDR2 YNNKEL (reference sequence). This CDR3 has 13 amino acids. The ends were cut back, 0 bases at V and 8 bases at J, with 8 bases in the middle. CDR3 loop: CASSQEARDEQFF. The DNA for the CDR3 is TGTGCCAGCAGCCAAGAAGCCAGGGATGAGCAGTTCTTC.

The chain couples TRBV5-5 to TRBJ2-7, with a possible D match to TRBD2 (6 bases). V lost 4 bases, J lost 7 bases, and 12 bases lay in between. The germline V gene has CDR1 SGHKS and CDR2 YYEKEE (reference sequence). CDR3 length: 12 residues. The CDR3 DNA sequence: TGTGCCAGCAGCGGGACTGTGGGGGAGCAGTACTTC. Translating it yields CASSGTVGEQYF.

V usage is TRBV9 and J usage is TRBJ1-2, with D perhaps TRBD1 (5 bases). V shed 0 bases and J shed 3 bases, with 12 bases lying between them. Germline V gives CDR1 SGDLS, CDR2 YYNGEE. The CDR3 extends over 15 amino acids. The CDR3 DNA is TGTGCCAGCAGCGTAGGTGGAGAAGGGGACTATGGCTACACCTTC. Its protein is CASSVGGEGDYGYTF.

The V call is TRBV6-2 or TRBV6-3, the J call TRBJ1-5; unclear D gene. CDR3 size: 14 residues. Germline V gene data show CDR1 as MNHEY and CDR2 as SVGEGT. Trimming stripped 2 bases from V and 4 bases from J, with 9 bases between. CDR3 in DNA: TGTGCCAGCAGTTACGCGTCGGGAAATCAGCCCCAGCATTTT. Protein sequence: CASSYASGNQPQHF.

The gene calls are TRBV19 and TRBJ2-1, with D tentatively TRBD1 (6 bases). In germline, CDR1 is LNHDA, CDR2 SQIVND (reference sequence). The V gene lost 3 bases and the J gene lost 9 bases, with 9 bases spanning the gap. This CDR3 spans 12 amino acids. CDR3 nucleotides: TGTGCCAGTAGTATGATAGGGGGTGAGCAGTTCTTC. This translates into CASSMIGGEQFF.

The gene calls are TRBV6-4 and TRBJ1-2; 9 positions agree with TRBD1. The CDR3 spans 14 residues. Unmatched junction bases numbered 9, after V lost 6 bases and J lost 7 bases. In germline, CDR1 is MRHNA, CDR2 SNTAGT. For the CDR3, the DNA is TGTGCCAGCAGCCGGACAGGGGTCGGTGTTGGCTACACCTTC. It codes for CASSRTGVGVGYTF.

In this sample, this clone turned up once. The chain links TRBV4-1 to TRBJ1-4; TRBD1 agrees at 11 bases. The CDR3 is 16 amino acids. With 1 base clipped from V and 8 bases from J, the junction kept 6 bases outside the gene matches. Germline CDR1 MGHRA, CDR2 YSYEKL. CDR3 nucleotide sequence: TGCGCCAGCAGCCAAGGGGAGGACAGGGGGCGAGAAAAACTGTTTTTT. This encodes CASSQGEDRGREKLFF.

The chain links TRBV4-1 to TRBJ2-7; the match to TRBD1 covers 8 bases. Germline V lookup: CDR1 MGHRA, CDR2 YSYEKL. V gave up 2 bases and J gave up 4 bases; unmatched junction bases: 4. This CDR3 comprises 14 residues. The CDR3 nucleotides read TGCGCCAGCAGCCAATGGGACAGGCCTTACGAGCAGTACTTC. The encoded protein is CASSQWDRPYEQYF.

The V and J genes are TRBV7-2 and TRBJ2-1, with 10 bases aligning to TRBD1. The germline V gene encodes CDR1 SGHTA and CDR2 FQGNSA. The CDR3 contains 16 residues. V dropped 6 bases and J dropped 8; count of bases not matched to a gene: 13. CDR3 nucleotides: TGTGCCAGCAGAGCCGCCGGGACAGGGGTTTCTTATGAGCAGTTCTTC. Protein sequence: CASRAAGTGVSYEQFF.

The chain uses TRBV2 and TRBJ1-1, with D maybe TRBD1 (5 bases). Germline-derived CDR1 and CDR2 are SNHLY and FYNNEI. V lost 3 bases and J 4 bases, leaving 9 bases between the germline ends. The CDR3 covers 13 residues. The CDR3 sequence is CASSDYDSTEAFF. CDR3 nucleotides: TGTGCCAGCAGTGACTACGACAGCACTGAAGCTTTCTTT.

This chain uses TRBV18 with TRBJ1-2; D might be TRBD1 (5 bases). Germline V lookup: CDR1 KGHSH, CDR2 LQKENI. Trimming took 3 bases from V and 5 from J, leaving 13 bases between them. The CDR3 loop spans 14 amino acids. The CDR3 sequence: CASSPRTTEYGYTF. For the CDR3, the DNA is TGTGCCAGCTCACCTCGGACAACGGAGTATGGCTACACCTTC.

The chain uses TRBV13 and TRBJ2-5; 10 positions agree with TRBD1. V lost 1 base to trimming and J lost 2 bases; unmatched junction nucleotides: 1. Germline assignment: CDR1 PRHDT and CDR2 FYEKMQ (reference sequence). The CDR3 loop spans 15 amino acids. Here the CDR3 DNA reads TGTGCCAGCAGCTTAGAGGGACAGGGGCAAGAGACCCAGTACTTC. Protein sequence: CASSLEGQGQETQYF.

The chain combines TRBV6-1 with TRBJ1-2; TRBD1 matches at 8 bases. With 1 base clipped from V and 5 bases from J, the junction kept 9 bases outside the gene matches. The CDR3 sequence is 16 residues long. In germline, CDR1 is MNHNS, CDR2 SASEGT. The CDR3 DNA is TGTGCCAGCAGTGAAGTGGTCGGACAGGGAACATATGGCTACACCTTC. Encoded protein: CASSEVVGQGTYGYTF.

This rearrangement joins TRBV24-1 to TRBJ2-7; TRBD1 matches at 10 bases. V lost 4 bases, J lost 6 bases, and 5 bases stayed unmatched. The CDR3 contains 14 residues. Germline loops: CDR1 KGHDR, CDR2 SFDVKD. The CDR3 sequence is CATSESRTGGEQYF. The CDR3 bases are TGTGCCACCAGTGAAAGCCGGACAGGGGGCGAGCAGTACTTC.

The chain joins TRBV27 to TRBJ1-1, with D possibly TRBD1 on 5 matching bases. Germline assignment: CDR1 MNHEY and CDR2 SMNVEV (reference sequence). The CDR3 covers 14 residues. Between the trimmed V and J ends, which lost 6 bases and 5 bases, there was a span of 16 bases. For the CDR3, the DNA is TGTGCCAGCAGCCCCGGGGGGGTTTGGACTGAAGCTTTCTTT. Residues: CASSPGGVWTEAFF.

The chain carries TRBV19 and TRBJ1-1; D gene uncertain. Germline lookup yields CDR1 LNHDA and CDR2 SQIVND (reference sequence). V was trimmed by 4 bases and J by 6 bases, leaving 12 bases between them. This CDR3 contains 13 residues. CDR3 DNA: TGTGCCAGTAGTACGGACTTAGAGGCTGAAGCTTTCTTT. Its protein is CASSTDLEAEAFF.

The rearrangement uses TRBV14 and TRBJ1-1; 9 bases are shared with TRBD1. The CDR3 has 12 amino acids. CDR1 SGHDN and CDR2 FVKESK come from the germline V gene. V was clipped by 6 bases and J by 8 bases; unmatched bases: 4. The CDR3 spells CASSPDRGEAFF. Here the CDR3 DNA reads TGTGCCAGCAGTCCGGACAGGGGAGAAGCTTTCTTT. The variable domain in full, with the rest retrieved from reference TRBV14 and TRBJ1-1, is EAGVTQFPSHSVIEKGQTVTLRCDPISGHDNLYWYRRVMGKEIKFLLHFVKESKQDESGMPNNRFLAERTGGTYSTLKVQPAELEDSGVYFCASSPDRGEAFFGQGTRLTVV.